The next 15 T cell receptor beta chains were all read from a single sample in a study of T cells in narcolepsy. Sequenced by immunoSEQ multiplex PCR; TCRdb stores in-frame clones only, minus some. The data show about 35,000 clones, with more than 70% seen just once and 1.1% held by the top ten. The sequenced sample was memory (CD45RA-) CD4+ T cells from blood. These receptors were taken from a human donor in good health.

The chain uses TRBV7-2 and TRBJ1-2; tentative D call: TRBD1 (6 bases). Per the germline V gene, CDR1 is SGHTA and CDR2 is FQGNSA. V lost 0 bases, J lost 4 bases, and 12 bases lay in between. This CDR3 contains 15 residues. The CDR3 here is CASSLAQGTVYGYTF. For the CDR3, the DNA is TGTGCCAGCAGCTTAGCCCAGGGGACGGTCTATGGCTACACCTTC.

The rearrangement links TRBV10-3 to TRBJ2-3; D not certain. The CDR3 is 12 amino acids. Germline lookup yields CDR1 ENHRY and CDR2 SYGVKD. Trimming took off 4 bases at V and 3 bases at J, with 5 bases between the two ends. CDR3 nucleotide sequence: TGTGCCATCAGTGGCGAGACAGATACGCAGTATTTT. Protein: CAISGETDTQYF.

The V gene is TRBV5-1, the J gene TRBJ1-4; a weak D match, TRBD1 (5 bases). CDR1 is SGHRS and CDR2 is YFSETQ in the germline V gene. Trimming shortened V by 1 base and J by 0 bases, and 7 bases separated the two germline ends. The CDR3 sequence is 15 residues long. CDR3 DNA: TGCGCCAGCAGCTTGCCGGACACAACTAATGAAAAACTGTTTTTT. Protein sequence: CASSLPDTTNEKLFF.

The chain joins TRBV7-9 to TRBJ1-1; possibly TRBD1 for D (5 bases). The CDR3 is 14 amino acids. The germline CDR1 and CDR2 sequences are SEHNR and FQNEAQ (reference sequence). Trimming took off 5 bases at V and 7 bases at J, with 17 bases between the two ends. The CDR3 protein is CASSRTREELEAFF. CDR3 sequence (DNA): TGTGCCAGCAGCCGGACAAGGGAAGAACTTGAAGCTTTCTTT.

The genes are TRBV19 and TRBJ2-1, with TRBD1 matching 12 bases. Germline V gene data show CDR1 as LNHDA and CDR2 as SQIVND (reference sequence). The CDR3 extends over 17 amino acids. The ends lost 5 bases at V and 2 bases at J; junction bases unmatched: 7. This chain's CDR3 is CASSRDRGLSAYNEQFF. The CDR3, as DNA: TGTGCCAGTAGTCGGGACAGGGGGCTGAGCGCCTACAATGAGCAGTTCTTC.

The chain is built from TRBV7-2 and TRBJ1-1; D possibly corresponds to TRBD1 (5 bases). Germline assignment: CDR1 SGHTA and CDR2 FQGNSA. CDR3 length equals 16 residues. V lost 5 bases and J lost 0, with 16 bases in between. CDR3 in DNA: TGTGCCAGCAGCCAGGGTGGACGGAAGATGAACACTGAAGCTTTCTTT. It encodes CASSQGGRKMNTEAFF.

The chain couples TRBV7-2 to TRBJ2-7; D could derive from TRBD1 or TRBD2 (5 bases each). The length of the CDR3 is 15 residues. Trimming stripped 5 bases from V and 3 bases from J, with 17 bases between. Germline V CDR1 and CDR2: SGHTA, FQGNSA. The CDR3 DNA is TGTGCCAGCAGCCTAGGGGACGGCGGCCTCTACGAGCAGTACTTC. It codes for CASSLGDGGLYEQYF.

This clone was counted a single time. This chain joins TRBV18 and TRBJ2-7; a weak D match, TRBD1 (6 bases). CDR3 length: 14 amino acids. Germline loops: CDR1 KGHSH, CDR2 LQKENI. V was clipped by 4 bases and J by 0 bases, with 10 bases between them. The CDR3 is CASSLGQSSYEQYF. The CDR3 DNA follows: TGTGCCAGCTCACTCGGACAGAGCTCCTACGAGCAGTACTTC.

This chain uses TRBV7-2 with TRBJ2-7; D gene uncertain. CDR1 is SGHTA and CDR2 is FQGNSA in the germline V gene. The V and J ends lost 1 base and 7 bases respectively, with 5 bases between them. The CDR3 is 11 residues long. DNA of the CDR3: TGTGCCAGCAGCTTAGGGGTAGAGCAGTACTTC. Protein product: CASSLGVEQYF.

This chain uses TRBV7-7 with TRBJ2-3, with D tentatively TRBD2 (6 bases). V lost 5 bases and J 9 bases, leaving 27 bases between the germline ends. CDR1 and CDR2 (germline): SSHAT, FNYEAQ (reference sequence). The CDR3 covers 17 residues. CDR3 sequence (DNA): TGTGCCAGCAGCCCGCCAAATGTCAACGACCCGGGGGAGACGCAGTATTTT. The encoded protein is CASSPPNVNDPGETQYF.

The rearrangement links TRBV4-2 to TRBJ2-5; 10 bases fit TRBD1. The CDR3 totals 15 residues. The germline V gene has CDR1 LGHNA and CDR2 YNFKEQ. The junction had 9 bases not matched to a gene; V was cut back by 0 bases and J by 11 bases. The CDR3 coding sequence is TGTGCCAGCAGCCAAGAGGGGACAGGGGCGAGAGAGCAGTACTTC. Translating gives CASSQEGTGAREQYF.

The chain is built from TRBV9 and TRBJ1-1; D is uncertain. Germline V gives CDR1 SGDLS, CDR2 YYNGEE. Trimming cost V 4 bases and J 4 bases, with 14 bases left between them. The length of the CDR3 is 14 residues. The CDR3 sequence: CASSPTLSFTEAFF. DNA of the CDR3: TGTGCCAGCAGCCCCACCCTGAGTTTCACTGAAGCTTTCTTT.

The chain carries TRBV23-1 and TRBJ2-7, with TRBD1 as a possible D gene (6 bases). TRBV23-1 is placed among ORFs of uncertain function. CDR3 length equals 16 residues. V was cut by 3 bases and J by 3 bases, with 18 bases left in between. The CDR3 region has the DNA TGCGCCAGCAGTCAGGGGGCGTTTTGCTATGGCTACGAGCAGTACTTC. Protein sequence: CASSQGAFCYGYEQYF.

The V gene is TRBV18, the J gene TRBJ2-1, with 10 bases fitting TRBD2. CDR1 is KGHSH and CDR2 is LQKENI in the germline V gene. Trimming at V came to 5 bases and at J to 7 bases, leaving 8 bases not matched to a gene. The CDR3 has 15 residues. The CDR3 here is CASSKAGGPFNEQFF. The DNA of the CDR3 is TGTGCCAGCTCAAAAGCGGGGGGGCCCTTTAATGAGCAGTTCTTC. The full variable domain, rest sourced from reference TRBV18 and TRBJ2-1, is NAGVMQNPRHLVRRRGQEARLRCSPMKGHSHVYWYRQLPEEGLKFMVYLQKENIIDESGMPKERFSAEFPKEGPSILRIQQVVRGDSAAYFCASSKAGGPFNEQFFGPGTRLTVL.

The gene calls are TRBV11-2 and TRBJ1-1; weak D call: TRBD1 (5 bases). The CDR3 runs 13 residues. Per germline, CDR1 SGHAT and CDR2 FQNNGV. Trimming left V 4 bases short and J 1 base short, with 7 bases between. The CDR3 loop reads CASSSQGNTEAFF. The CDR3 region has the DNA TGTGCCAGCAGCTCTCAGGGGAACACTGAAGCTTTCTTT.